The 20 T cell receptor beta chains presented below share a single source sample, sequenced in a study of cytomegalovirus exposure and HLA in healthy donors. Vbeta (60) and Jbeta (13) primers were used in the PCR. Generated by immunoSEQ multiplex PCR, the TCRdb table keeps only in-frame clones and is missing some. This table holds approximately 200,000 clones, under 80% found once. The specimen sequenced was PBMCs. The receptor set was obtained from a girl aged 2-10 years in good health and CMV-seronegative.

This chain uses TRBV6-4 with TRBJ2-5; 7 bases map to TRBD2. From germline, CDR1 is MRHNA and CDR2 SNTAGT. J gave up 3 bases and V 4 bases, and 5 bases lay outside the gene matches. CDR3 length equals 14 residues. This CDR3 is CASSVCLAEETQYF. The CDR3 DNA follows: TGTGCCAGCAGTGTTTGTCTAGCGGAAGAGACCCAGTACTTC.

The V call is TRBV19, the J call TRBJ2-3, with 9 bases lining up with TRBD1. Looked up from germline, CDR1 is LNHDA and CDR2 is SQIVND (reference sequence). Trimming took 5 bases from V and 2 from J; bases not matched to a gene: 5. The CDR3 is made up of 15 amino acids. The CDR3 bases are TGTGCCAGTAGTGCGGGACAGGGTCCCACAGATACGCAGTATTTT. Translation gives CASSAGQGPTDTQYF.

J is TRBJ1-1 and V is TRBV19; D not resolved. This CDR3 has 12 amino acids. The germline CDR1 and CDR2 sequences are LNHDA and SQIVND (reference sequence). V was shortened by 3 bases and J by 6 bases, with 8 bases between the two germline ends. CDR3 protein: CASSIGLAEAFF. The CDR3 nucleotides are TGTGCCAGTAGTATTGGCTTGGCTGAAGCTTTCTTT.

The rearrangement uses TRBV7-8 and TRBJ1-2; 12 bases align to TRBD1. Germline V gene sequence: CDR1 SGHVS, CDR2 FQNEAQ. The CDR3 is 13 amino acids. After removal of 5 bases from V and 7 bases from J, the junction contained 2 bases not matched to a gene. The CDR3 loop reads CASSPGQGAGYTF. CDR3 bases: TGTGCCAGCAGCCCGGGACAGGGGGCTGGCTACACCTTC.

The sample holds a few counts of this clone. V is TRBV7-9 and J is TRBJ2-1, with D possibly being TRBD2 (5 bases). The CDR3 extends over 15 amino acids. Germline V gives CDR1 SEHNR, CDR2 FQNEAQ (reference sequence). Trimming pared 4 bases from V and 4 bases from J, leaving 14 bases between. CDR3 nucleotides: TGTGCCAGCAGCTCCGGGATGGGCGGATACAATGAGCAGTTCTTC. Its protein product is CASSSGMGGYNEQFF.

This sequence joins TRBV5-1 and TRBJ1-4; tentative D call: TRBD1 (6 bases). Trimming pared 4 bases from V and 4 bases from J, leaving 11 bases between. The CDR3 loop spans 14 amino acids. CDR1 SGHRS and CDR2 YFSETQ come from the germline V gene. The CDR3 reads CASSRDNRNEKLFF. The DNA for the CDR3 is TGCGCCAGCAGCCGGGACAACCGTAATGAAAAACTGTTTTTT.

The chain is built from TRBV5-1 and TRBJ2-7; tentative D call: TRBD2 (5 bases). Germline V lookup: CDR1 SGHRS, CDR2 YFSETQ. The CDR3 has 14 amino acids. Trimming stripped 2 bases from V and 3 bases from J, with 12 bases between. The DNA of the CDR3 is TGCGCCAGCAGCTTTGATTATGGGAGCTACGAGCAGTACTTC. Amino acid sequence: CASSFDYGSYEQYF.

The chain recombines TRBV7-2 with TRBJ2-1; 8 nucleotides align to TRBD2. Germline values: CDR1 SGHTA, CDR2 FQGNSA. This CDR3 comprises 15 residues. Losses at the gene ends were 3 bases for V and 4 bases for J; bases not matched to a gene: 5. CDR3 nucleotides: TGTGCCAGCAGCTTCGGGGCGGGGGGTTACAATGAGCAGTTCTTC. Residues: CASSFGAGGYNEQFF.

V and J are TRBV28 and TRBJ2-7; 8 bases agree with TRBD1. Per germline, CDR1 MDHEN and CDR2 SYDVKM. The J segment lost 12 bases and the V segment lost 5 bases, leaving 6 bases of the junction unmatched. This CDR3 is built from 11 residues. CDR3 region: CASSGRDRPYF. Here the CDR3 DNA reads TGTGCCAGCAGTGGCCGGGACAGGCCGTACTTC. The whole variable domain, filled in from reference TRBV28 and TRBJ2-7, reads DVKVTQSSRYLVKRTGEKVFLECVQDMDHENMFWYRQDPGLGLRLIYFSYDVKMKEKGDIPEGYSVSREKKERFSLILESASTNQTSMYLCASSGRDRPYFGPGTRLTVT.

The CDR3, as DNA: TGTGCCAGCAGGGAACTAGCGGGATTTGGGGAAGAGACCCAGTACTTC. Translating it yields CASRELAGFGEETQYF. The V gene is TRBV6-1, the J gene TRBJ2-5; 10 nucleotides agree with TRBD2. The CDR3 totals 16 residues. Germline loops: CDR1 MNHNS, CDR2 SASEGT. The trim removed 6 bases at V and 3 bases at J, leaving 10 bases unmatched.

This clone has only one observation. This chain links TRBV7-2 with TRBJ2-1; 9 bases map to TRBD2. Germline V gene sequence: CDR1 SGHTA, CDR2 FQGNSA. There are 17 residues in the CDR3. J lost 6 bases, V lost 0 bases, and 9 bases had no gene match. In DNA, the CDR3 is TGTGCCAGCAGCTTAGCGGCGGGGGGGCCGCGGGTCAATGAGCAGTTCTTC. It codes for CASSLAAGGPRVNEQFF.

This sequence joins TRBV14 and TRBJ2-3; D possibly corresponds to TRBD2 (5 bases). Germline V gene lookup returns CDR1 SGHDN and CDR2 FVKESK. V was pared by 4 bases and J by 4 bases, with 9 bases between. This CDR3 region has 13 residues. CDR3 sequence reads: CASSRGAADTQYF. The CDR3 DNA reads as TGTGCCAGCAGCCGGGGAGCGGCAGATACGCAGTATTTT.

The V gene is TRBV11-2, the J gene TRBJ2-2; 10 bases match TRBD2. V shed 4 bases and J 6 bases; nucleotides not matched to a gene: 5. CDR1 is SGHAT and CDR2 is FQNNGV in the germline V gene. CDR3 length: 15 residues. The DNA of the CDR3 is TGTGCCAGCAGCTCTCTAGCGGGGGATCCCGGGGAGCTGTTTTTT. This gives the protein CASSSLAGDPGELFF. Full variable domain (remainder filled in from reference TRBV11-2 and TRBJ2-2): EAGVAQSPRYKIIEKRQSVAFWCNPISGHATLYWYQQILGQGPKLLIQFQNNGVVDDSQLPKDRFSAERLKGVDSTLKIQPAKLEDSAVYLCASSSLAGDPGELFFGEGSRLTVL.

The chain has TRBV6-1 and TRBJ1-2; no reliable D call. V lost 3 bases and J 5 bases, leaving 10 bases between the germline ends. Looked up from germline, CDR1 is MNHNS and CDR2 is SASEGT. This CDR3 spans 13 amino acids. As DNA, the CDR3 is TGTGCCAGCAGTGATCCAGATATTTATGGCTACACCTTC. Translated, it gives CASSDPDIYGYTF.

This clone was counted a single time. V is TRBV19 and J is TRBJ1-4; 7 positions agree with TRBD1. The CDR3 contains 15 residues. V was pared by 3 bases and J by 13 bases, with 14 bases of the junction left unmatched. Germline V CDR1 and CDR2: LNHDA, SQIVND (reference sequence). CDR3: CASSIAGTADERLFF. In nucleotides, the CDR3 is TGTGCCAGTAGTATCGCCGGGACAGCGGACGAGAGACTGTTTTTT.

The chain links TRBV30 to TRBJ1-1; D may be TRBD1 (5 bases). V was trimmed by 3 bases and J by 1 base, leaving 18 bases between them. The length of the CDR3 is 16 residues. Germline CDR1 GTSNPN, CDR2 SVGIG (reference sequence). CDR3 sequence: CAWSPTGGPPNTEAFF. CDR3 sequence (DNA): TGTGCCTGGAGCCCAACGGGGGGTCCCCCGAACACTGAAGCTTTCTTT.

The V gene is TRBV19, the J gene TRBJ2-4, with 10 bases fitting TRBD2. The length of the CDR3 is 15 residues. From germline, CDR1 is LNHDA and CDR2 SQIVND (reference sequence). CDR3 protein: CAASGREGSKNIQYF. Written as DNA, the CDR3 is TGTGCGGCTAGCGGGAGAGAGGGGTCCAAAAACATTCAGTACTTC. Complete variable domain (other parts from reference TRBV19 and TRBJ2-4): DGGITQSPKYLFRKEGQNVTLSCEQNLNHDAMYWYRQDPGQGLRLIYYSQIVNDFQKGDIAEGYSVSREKKESFPLTVTSAQKNPTAFYLCAASGREGSKNIQYFGAGTRLSVL.

The chain links TRBV11-2 to TRBJ1-4; D might be TRBD1 (6 bases). Germline lookup yields CDR1 SGHAT and CDR2 FQNNGV. The CDR3 is 15 amino acids. V lost 4 bases and J lost 6, with 15 bases in between. DNA for the CDR3: TGTGCCAGCAGCTCCCTTACAGGGATCGATGAAAAACTGTTTTTT. Translated: CASSSLTGIDEKLFF.

The J gene is TRBJ1-1, the V gene TRBV19; TRBD1 might be the D (5 bases). This CDR3 has 14 amino acids. Trimming shortened V by 3 bases and J by 5 bases, and 13 bases separated the two germline ends. Germline V gene lookup returns CDR1 LNHDA and CDR2 SQIVND (reference sequence). Written as DNA, the CDR3 is TGTGCCAGTAGTATGGTAGGGGCTTCTACTGAAGCTTTCTTT. Translating gives CASSMVGASTEAFF.

The V and J genes are TRBV12-2 and TRBJ2-6; the table's D gene call, TRBD1, was not cross checked with the DNA. TRBV12-2 is shown as a pseudogene. This CDR3 comprises 17 residues. CDR3 bases: TGTGCAAGTCGCTTAGGTTCCTCCAGCTCTGGGGCCAACGTCCTGACTTTC. Amino acids: CASRLGSSSSGANVLTF.